In its sample, the clone carrying this T cell receptor beta chain was seen a few times. Its target is not known. The data derive from a study of beta chain features in type 1 diabetes. What was sequenced were expressed TCRB transcripts, since all of the isolated RNA had been reverse transcribed. Only in-frame clones appear in the TCRdb table, and some are missing; sequencing was by immunoSEQ multiplex PCR. The data show 200,000 to 300,000 clones, 20% seen once. Regarding the study as a whole: Among all four CD4+ subsets, Type 1 diabetes patients had TCRB CDR3s that were moderately but significantly shorter.

Germline lookup yields CDR1 SQVTM and CDR2 ANQGSEA. The CDR3 extends over 12 amino acids. V gave up 5 bases and J gave up 8 bases; unmatched junction bases: 4. Sequencing input: naive CD4+ T cells from blood. This TCR derives from a woman aged 40 to 55 with type 1 diabetes. The chain carries TRBV29-1 and TRBJ1-4; the match to TRBD1 covers 8 bases. CDR3 region: CSVNGDREKLFF. As DNA, the CDR3 is TGCAGCGTTAACGGGGACAGGGAAAAACTGTTTTTT.